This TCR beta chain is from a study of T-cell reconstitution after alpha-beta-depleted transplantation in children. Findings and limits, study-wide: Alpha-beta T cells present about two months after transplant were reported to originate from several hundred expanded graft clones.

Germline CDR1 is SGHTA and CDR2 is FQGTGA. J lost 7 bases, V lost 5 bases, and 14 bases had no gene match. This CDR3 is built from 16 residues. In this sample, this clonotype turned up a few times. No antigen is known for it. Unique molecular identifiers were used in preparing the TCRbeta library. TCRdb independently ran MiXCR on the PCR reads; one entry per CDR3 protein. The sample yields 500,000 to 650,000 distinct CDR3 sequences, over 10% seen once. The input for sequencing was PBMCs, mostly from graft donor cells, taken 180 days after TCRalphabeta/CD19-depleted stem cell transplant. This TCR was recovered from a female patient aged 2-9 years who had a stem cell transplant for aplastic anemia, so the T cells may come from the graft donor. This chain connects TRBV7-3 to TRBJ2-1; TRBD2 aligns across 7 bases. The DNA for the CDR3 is TGTGCCAGCAGCCCGAATGTGGGCGGGAGTTTGAATGAGCAGTTCTTC. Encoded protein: CASSPNVGGSLNEQFF.